The 27 T cell receptor beta chains below were found in one sample sequenced in a study of blood T cell repertoires in COVID-19. Data came from immunoSEQ multiplex PCR; TCRdb stores just in-frame clones and leaves some out. The sample has 450,000 to 600,000 clones, approximately 90% seen once. The sequenced material came from PBMCs or T cells enriched from blood (not recorded which). These TCRs come from a woman aged 18-29 years who had recovered from COVID-19.

This clone has only one observation. The chain is built from TRBV11-2 and TRBJ2-5; TRBD2 aligns across 11 bases. The CDR3 is made up of 20 amino acids. CDR1 is SGHAT, CDR2 FQNNGV, per germline. Trimming removed 0 bases from V and 5 bases from J; junction bases left unmatched: 17. CDR3 nucleotides: TGTGCCAGCAGCTTAGATCCTGGGAAAGTTAGCGGGGGGGACTACGAGACCCAGTACTTC. The encoded protein is CASSLDPGKVSGGDYETQYF.

V usage is TRBV18 and J usage is TRBJ1-1; 7 positions match TRBD1. This CDR3 spans 16 amino acids. V lost 3 bases and J lost 0; bases outside the gene matches: 7. Germline V gene data show CDR1 as KGHSH and CDR2 as LQKENI. The CDR3 sequence is CASSPRGRRVNTEAFF. In DNA form, the CDR3 reads TGTGCCAGCTCACCTAGGGGGCGAAGAGTGAACACTGAAGCTTTCTTT. Based on the CDR3 plus reference TRBV18 and TRBJ1-1, the full variable domain is NAGVMQNPRHLVRRRGQEARLRCSPMKGHSHVYWYRQLPEEGLKFMVYLQKENIIDESGMPKERFSAEFPKEGPSILRIQQVVRGDSAAYFCASSPRGRRVNTEAFFGQGTRLTVV.

This chain uses TRBV27 with TRBJ2-7; the D gene is possibly TRBD1 (6 bases). V gave up 6 bases and J gave up 4 bases, with 22 bases separating them. The V gene's germline CDR1 is MNHEY and CDR2 SMNVEV (reference sequence). CDR3 size: 16 residues. The CDR3 here is CASRGLGAGEPYEQYF. The CDR3 DNA reads as TGTGCCAGCAGGGGTCTGGGGGCAGGGGAACCTTACGAGCAGTACTTC.

The rearrangement uses TRBV18 and TRBJ1-1, with D maybe TRBD1 (5 bases). This CDR3 region has 16 residues. Trimming cost V 3 bases and J 1 base, with 15 bases left between them. Germline CDR1 and CDR2: KGHSH and LQKENI. CDR3 region: CASSPRGGAGNTEAFF. The CDR3 bases are TGTGCCAGCTCACCCCGGGGAGGGGCAGGGAACACTGAAGCTTTCTTT.

The genes are TRBV7-9 and TRBJ1-2; a weak D match, TRBD1 (6 bases). Germline CDR1 and CDR2: SEHNR and FQNEAQ (reference sequence). CDR3 length equals 15 residues. V lost 5 bases to trimming and J lost 5 bases, with 18 bases between them. In DNA form, the CDR3 reads TGTGCCAGCAGCCATTTCCGGGACATTGAGTATGGCTACACCTTC. It translates to CASSHFRDIEYGYTF.

The chain combines TRBV10-2 with TRBJ1-6; a possible D gene is TRBD1 (6 bases). Germline CDR1 WSHSY, CDR2 SAAADI. Between the trimmed V and J ends, which lost 9 bases and 6 bases, there was a span of 18 bases. The CDR3 has 15 amino acids. The CDR3 DNA follows: TGCGCCAGTAGCAACCAGGGGCACGGTAATTCACCCCTCCACTTT. Protein: CASSNQGHGNSPLHF.

The rearrangement uses TRBV15 and TRBJ1-6; 9 bases match TRBD1. CDR3 length: 15 amino acids. Germline V gene data show CDR1 as LNHNV and CDR2 as YYDKDF (reference sequence). Trimming cost V 3 bases and J 7 bases; bases outside gene matches: 4. This CDR3 is CATSRDRGINSPLHF. The CDR3 DNA follows: TGTGCCACCAGCAGGGACAGGGGAATAAATTCACCCCTCCACTTT.

This sequence joins TRBV5-6 and TRBJ1-3; no clear D. The CDR3 is made up of 13 amino acids. V was cut by 6 bases and J by 1 base, with 8 bases left in between. CDR1 is SGHDT, CDR2 YYEEEE, per germline. CDR3: CASTLGSGNTIYF. The CDR3 DNA reads TGTGCCAGCACCCTCGGGTCTGGAAACACCATATATTTT.

The CDR3 DNA is TGTGCCAGCAGTGGACTAGCCGATTTCACAGATACGCAGTATTTT. This codes for CASSGLADFTDTQYF. The chain is built from TRBV2 and TRBJ2-3; 7 bases map to TRBD2. The V gene's germline CDR1 is SNHLY and CDR2 FYNNEI. V was clipped by 4 bases and J by 2 bases; unmatched bases: 6. The CDR3 totals 15 residues.

This chain connects TRBV2 to TRBJ1-4; possible D gene TRBD1, 5 bases. Trimming shortened V by 8 bases and J by 7 bases, and 14 bases separated the two germline ends. The length of the CDR3 is 13 residues. Germline V CDR1 and CDR2: SNHLY, FYNNEI. The CDR3 DNA is TGTGCCAGCGTGGGCAGGGAGGGTGAAAAACTGTTTTTT. Residues: CASVGREGEKLFF.

The genes are TRBV2 and TRBJ2-5; 7 bases agree with TRBD1. There are 12 residues in the CDR3. V dropped 5 bases and J dropped 10; count of bases not matched to a gene: 7. In germline, CDR1 is SNHLY, CDR2 FYNNEI. CDR3 amino acids: CASSWDSGDQYF. DNA of the CDR3: TGTGCCAGCAGTTGGGACAGTGGGGACCAGTACTTC.

The V and J genes are TRBV11-2 and TRBJ1-2; D uncertain. Germline V gene lookup returns CDR1 SGHAT and CDR2 FQNNGV. The length of the CDR3 is 15 residues. V was shortened by 11 bases and J by 0 bases, with 19 bases between the two germline ends. The CDR3 loop is CAPAGRRRPNYGYTF. In nucleotides, the CDR3 is TGTGCCCCCGCCGGGAGACGGCGCCCTAACTATGGCTACACCTTC.

This clone has more than one count but fewer than ten. This sequence joins TRBV7-3 and TRBJ2-7; D possibly corresponds to TRBD1 (6 bases). The CDR3 length is 13 residues. The V gene lost 3 bases and the J gene lost 6 bases, with 12 bases spanning the gap. Germline assignment: CDR1 SGHTA and CDR2 FQGTGA. The CDR3 nucleotides are TGTGCCAGCAGCTTTTCGGGACAAACCGAGCAGTACTTC. As protein: CASSFSGQTEQYF.

This sequence joins TRBV18 and TRBJ2-6; 7 bases align to TRBD1. The CDR3 covers 17 residues. Trimming at V came to 3 bases and at J to 1 base, leaving 6 bases not matched to a gene. Germline V lookup: CDR1 KGHSH, CDR2 LQKENI. CDR3 nucleotides: TGTGCCAGCTCACCCCGACAGGGAATATCTGGGGCCAACGTCCTGACTTTC. Translated: CASSPRQGISGANVLTF.

This clone was found once. The chain couples TRBV30 to TRBJ1-1; TRBD1 matches 10 bases. The CDR3 contains 15 residues. Germline-derived CDR1 and CDR2 are GTSNPN and SVGIG (reference sequence). Losses at the gene ends were 4 bases for V and 1 base for J; bases not matched to a gene: 6. CDR3 sequence reads: CAWMGTGAPNTEAFF. In DNA, the CDR3 is TGTGCCTGGATGGGGACAGGGGCACCGAACACTGAAGCTTTCTTT.

The chain links TRBV10-3 to TRBJ2-6; D possibly corresponds to TRBD1 (7 bases). Trimming cost V 7 bases and J 0 bases, with 10 bases left between them. Germline CDR1 reads ENHRY; CDR2 reads SYGVKD. There are 15 residues in the CDR3. CDR3 nucleotides: TGTGCCATCAACAGGGGAGGCTCTGGGGCCAACGTCCTGACTTTC. Translated, it gives CAINRGGSGANVLTF.

The chain carries TRBV12-3 or TRBV12-4 and TRBJ1-2; D is possibly TRBD1 (6 bases). V was pared by 6 bases and J by 8 bases, with 16 bases between. This CDR3 comprises 13 residues. The CDR3: CASSLTGIYGYTF. The DNA of the CDR3 is TGTGCCAGCAGCCTTACAGGGATCTACGGCTACACCTTC.

V is TRBV27 and J is TRBJ2-1; 11 bases agree with TRBD2. Germline values: CDR1 MNHEY, CDR2 SMNVEV (reference sequence). This CDR3 has 14 amino acids. V gave up 8 bases and J gave up 8 bases; unmatched junction bases: 8. The CDR3 is CASRTGTSGHEQFF. CDR3 DNA sequence: TGTGCCAGCCGGACTGGGACTAGCGGACATGAGCAGTTCTTC.

This clone was observed once. The V and J genes are TRBV5-1 and TRBJ1-1; 12 nucleotides match TRBD1. CDR3 length equals 17 residues. The J segment lost 4 bases and the V segment lost 4 bases, leaving 11 bases of the junction unmatched. Germline lookup yields CDR1 SGHRS and CDR2 YFSETQ. CDR3 loop: CASSPQGQGAWVTEAFF. CDR3 DNA sequence: TGCGCCAGCAGCCCCCAGGGACAGGGGGCATGGGTCACTGAAGCTTTCTTT.

The genes are TRBV30 and TRBJ1-1; weak D call: TRBD1 (6 bases). The CDR3 runs 13 residues. The V gene's germline CDR1 is GTSNPN and CDR2 SVGIG (reference sequence). V was clipped by 5 bases and J by 4 bases, with 14 bases between them. The CDR3: CAWVSGASTEAFF. The CDR3 coding sequence is TGTGCCTGGGTTTCAGGGGCGAGCACTGAAGCTTTCTTT.

The chain carries TRBV5-1 and TRBJ1-1, with 9 bases lining up with TRBD1. The J segment lost 3 bases and the V segment lost 3 bases, leaving 15 bases of the junction unmatched. Per the germline V gene, CDR1 is SGHRS and CDR2 is YFSETQ. The CDR3 length is 18 residues. The CDR3 DNA sequence: TGCGCCAGCAGCTCCAAAACCGGGACAGGGAGGCGGTACACTGAAGCTTTCTTT. Translation: CASSSKTGTGRRYTEAFF.

CDR3 sequence: CASSEVGADNEQFF. The CDR3 coding sequence is TGTGCCAGCAGTGAGGTGGGGGCTGATAATGAGCAGTTCTTC. This chain uses TRBV25-1 with TRBJ2-1; a possible D gene is TRBD1 (6 bases). Germline loops: CDR1 MGHDK, CDR2 SYGVNS. CDR3 length: 14 residues. Trimming stripped 3 bases from V and 7 bases from J, with 13 bases between.

This rearrangement joins TRBV7-9 to TRBJ1-1, with 9 bases identical to TRBD1. V dropped 4 bases and J dropped 6; count of bases not matched to a gene: 21. The CDR3 is made up of 19 amino acids. Germline CDR1 and CDR2: SEHNR and FQNEAQ (reference sequence). The DNA of the CDR3 is TGTGCCAGCAGCTCCTACAGGGGGCGCACTGGAAGGTGGGGCTCTGAAGCTTTCTTT. This gives the protein CASSSYRGRTGRWGSEAFF.

This clone was recorded many times. The V and J genes are TRBV5-4 and TRBJ1-2; tentative D call: TRBD1 (5 bases). Between the trimmed V and J ends, which lost 0 bases and 3 bases, there was a span of 12 bases. The CDR3 is made up of 15 amino acids. Germline lookup yields CDR1 SGHNT and CDR2 YYREEE (reference sequence). This chain's CDR3 is CASSLVSGSDYGYTF. As DNA, the CDR3 is TGTGCCAGCAGCTTGGTGTCAGGGTCCGACTATGGCTACACCTTC.

This CDR3 reads CASSRDRVEAFF. CDR3 coding DNA: TGTGCCAGCAGCCGGGACAGGGTTGAAGCTTTCTTT. V and J are TRBV6-5 and TRBJ1-1, with 9 bases matching TRBD1. This CDR3 region has 12 residues. Germline CDR1 is MNHEY and CDR2 is SVGAGI. Losses at the gene ends were 6 bases for V and 7 bases for J; bases not matched to a gene: 3.

This chain links TRBV27 with TRBJ2-6; TRBD1 matches 7 bases. Per the germline V gene, CDR1 is MNHEY and CDR2 is SMNVEV (reference sequence). This CDR3 has 18 amino acids. With 4 bases clipped from V and 0 bases from J, the junction kept 9 bases outside the gene matches. CDR3 DNA sequence: TGTGCCAGCAGTTCTTGGGACAGAATAAGCTCTGGGGCCAACGTCCTGACTTTC. This gives the protein CASSSWDRISSGANVLTF.

V is TRBV2 and J is TRBJ2-1; 7 bases are shared with TRBD1. Germline V gives CDR1 SNHLY, CDR2 FYNNEI. Germline trimming cut 7 bases from V and 9 bases from J; bases unmatched to any gene: 3. This CDR3 comprises 11 residues. CDR3 DNA sequence: TGTGCCAGCACCTCAGGGGGTGAGCAGTTCTTC. Translated, it gives CASTSGGEQFF.